This entry lists 9 T cell receptor beta chains sequenced from one sample in a study of identical twins (dated by TCRdb to about 2016). Preparation of the library involved 5' RACE. The sequencer listed for this sample is Illumina HiSeq 2000. Starting from the raw public reads, TCRdb applied fastp trimming at Q25, assembled clones with MiXCR and retained in-frame beta chains. Each CDR3 protein appears once, grouped with its most common genes and DNA. Present in this sample are hundreds of thousands of distinct CDR3 sequences, 9% to 15% of which were seen just once. The top ten clonotypes cover around 1.6% of the sample. This sample was also put to use in a study of yellow fever vaccine responses in identical twins.

The sequencing sample was made of PBMCs. Receptors originate from a woman under 30 in good health.

The CDR3 region has the DNA TGTGCCAGCAGTTCTGTGGGGGGTGAGCAGTTCTTC. Its translation is CASSSVGGEQFF. The chain joins TRBV6-5 to TRBJ2-1, with D possibly being TRBD2 (6 bases). Deletions cut 4 bases from V and 9 bases from J, with 10 bases between. The V gene's germline CDR1 is MNHEY and CDR2 SVGAGI. The CDR3 consists of 12 residues.

This clonotype was recorded a few times. CDR3 nucleotides: TGTGCCAGCAGTTACTCGTGGGGCAGGAGCCCGAACACTGAAGCTTTCTTT. Protein sequence: CASSYSWGRSPNTEAFF. The V call is TRBV6-5, the J call TRBJ1-1, with D possibly matching TRBD1 (5 bases). Germline CDR1 MNHEY, CDR2 SVGAGI. The CDR3 is 17 residues long. The V and J ends lost 0 bases and 1 base respectively, with 15 bases between them.

J is TRBJ2-1 and V is TRBV20-1; TRBD2 matches 9 bases. The CDR3 sequence is 17 residues long. Per the germline V gene, CDR1 is DFQATT and CDR2 is SNEGSKA (reference sequence). The J segment lost 5 bases and the V segment lost 5 bases, leaving 16 bases of the junction unmatched. CDR3 coding DNA: TGCAGTGCTCCCAGCTCGCGGCCTAGCGGGATTCACAATGAGCAGTTCTTC. Translating it yields CSAPSSRPSGIHNEQFF.

This chain links TRBV6-1 with TRBJ2-7; D remains unclear. This CDR3 spans 14 amino acids. Trimming left V 6 bases short and J 0 bases short, with 12 bases between. Germline CDR1 MNHNS, CDR2 SASEGT. This chain's CDR3 is CASRSGQPSYEQYV. The CDR3 nucleotides read TGTGCCAGCAGGTCGGGCCAGCCCTCCTACGAGCAGTACGTC.

V gene TRBV20-1 combines with J gene TRBJ2-3; 10 nucleotides agree with TRBD1. There are 15 residues in the CDR3. The germline V gene has CDR1 DFQATT and CDR2 SNEGSKA (reference sequence). CDR3 sequence reads: CSLLPGQGKTDTQYF. The CDR3 DNA is TGCTCACTTTTGCCGGGACAGGGGAAGACAGATACGCAGTATTTT.

CDR3 nucleotide sequence: TGCAGAAGGACAGAGAAGGGGTACTTC. The encoded protein is CRRTEKGYF. V and J are TRBV29-1 and TRBJ2-4; a weak D match, TRBD1 (6 bases). This CDR3 is 9 amino acids long. Germline CDR1 is SQVTM and CDR2 is ANQGSEA.

The CDR3 reads CASSPQGSRGFTDTQYF. For the CDR3, the DNA is TGTGCCAGCAGCCCTCAAGGGAGCAGGGGGTTCACAGATACGCAGTATTTT. This sequence joins TRBV4-2 and TRBJ2-3; 7 bases are a match to TRBD1. The junction had 12 bases not matched to a gene; V was cut back by 4 bases and J by 2 bases. The germline V gene encodes CDR1 LGHNA and CDR2 YNFKEQ. This CDR3 comprises 17 residues.

The V gene is TRBV4-1, the J gene TRBJ2-3; 9 bases align to TRBD2. Germline V lookup: CDR1 MGHRA, CDR2 YSYEKL. V lost 5 bases, J lost 1 base, and 7 bases stayed unmatched. CDR3 length: 16 amino acids. The DNA for the CDR3 is TGCGCCAGCAGCTCTCAGCGGGGGGCCGGCACAGATACGCAGTATTTT. This translates into CASSSQRGAGTDTQYF.

Only a few counts were recorded for this clonotype. The chain carries TRBV7-8 and TRBJ2-5, with D maybe TRBD1 (6 bases). The CDR3 consists of 15 residues. Germline values: CDR1 SGHVS, CDR2 FQNEAQ. The ends were cut back, 5 bases at V and 2 bases at J, with 15 bases in the middle. The CDR3 nucleotides are TGTGCCAGCAGCCCCATTTACGACAGGCAAGAGACCCAGTACTTC. Amino acid sequence: CASSPIYDRQETQYF. Combining the CDR3 with reference TRBV7-8 and TRBJ2-5 gives the whole variable domain GAGVSQSPRYKVAKRGQDVALRCDPISGHVSLFWYQQALGQGPEFLTYFQNEAQLDKSGLPSDRFFAERPEGSVSTLKIQRTQQEDSAVYLCASSPIYDRQETQYFGPGTRLLVL.